The 21 T cell receptor beta chains listed next were all sequenced from one sample in a study of response to subunit inactivated influenza vaccine. In TCRdb, the RT-PCR reads were re-called with MiXCR into one record per CDR3 protein. The repertoire holds over 800,000 distinct CDR3 sequences, with 21% as singletons. This material consisted of PBMCs from blood, taken less than 6 days after vaccination. Every receptor here comes from a man in his forties or fifties who received an inactivated influenza vaccine.

This clonotype was detected a few times. V is TRBV7-9 and J is TRBJ2-7; D gene ambiguous. The CDR3 is 11 residues long. Trimming left V 4 bases short and J 6 bases short, with 7 bases between. Germline lookup yields CDR1 SEHNR and CDR2 FQNEAQ (reference sequence). For the CDR3, the DNA is TGTGCCAGCAGCTCTATGGCCGAGCAGTACTTC. Protein: CASSSMAEQYF.

In this sample, this clonotype turned up a few times. The chain has TRBV24-1 and TRBJ2-5; no firm D call. This CDR3 has 13 amino acids. With 4 bases removed from V and 3 bases from J, the gap between germline ends came to 8 bases. The V gene's germline CDR1 is KGHDR and CDR2 SFDVKD. In DNA, the CDR3 is TGTGCCACCAGTGACCCTTCAAAAGAGACCCAGTACTTC. Residues: CATSDPSKETQYF.

V and J are TRBV5-1 and TRBJ2-5; 16 bases match TRBD2. The CDR3 contains 17 residues. The junction had 5 bases not matched to a gene; V was cut back by 2 bases and J by 4 bases. From germline, CDR1 is SGHRS and CDR2 YFSETQ. DNA of the CDR3: TGCGCCAGCAGCTTCGGGACTAGCGGGGGGGCCTTAGAGACCCAGTACTTC. Protein sequence: CASSFGTSGGALETQYF.

The chain recombines TRBV4-2 with TRBJ2-7, with 7 bases matching TRBD1. V lost 1 base, J lost 3 bases, and 6 bases stayed unmatched. The germline CDR1 and CDR2 sequences are LGHNA and YNFKEQ. The CDR3 is 15 amino acids. In DNA form, the CDR3 reads TGTGCCAGCAGCCAAGTCCGGGACAGCTACTACGAGCAGTACTTC. This codes for CASSQVRDSYYEQYF.

The sample holds a few counts of this clonotype. CDR3 DNA: TGTGCCAGCAGCTGTGGACAGGGAACGTGCGAGCAGTACTTC. Protein sequence: CASSCGQGTCEQYF. The rearrangement uses TRBV7-2 and TRBJ2-7; 8 bases fit TRBD1. Trimming at V came to 4 bases and at J to 6 bases, leaving 8 bases not matched to a gene. Germline CDR1 reads SGHTA; CDR2 reads FQGNSA. This CDR3 comprises 14 residues.

The chain recombines TRBV10-3 with TRBJ1-2; the D is unclear. The CDR3 consists of 14 residues. V lost 6 bases and J 4 bases, leaving 15 bases between the germline ends. CDR1 and CDR2 from the germline V gene are ENHRY and SYGVKD. The DNA of the CDR3 is TGTGCCATCAGCTTGGAGGACCAGATCTATGGCTACACCTTC. Its translation: CAISLEDQIYGYTF.

The chain joins TRBV20-1 to TRBJ2-7; 10 positions match TRBD2. There are 16 residues in the CDR3. V dropped 0 bases and J dropped 6; count of bases not matched to a gene: 11. Per the germline V gene, CDR1 is DFQATT and CDR2 is SNEGSKA (reference sequence). CDR3 sequence reads: CSARDTSGIPSLEQYF. DNA for the CDR3: TGCAGTGCTAGAGATACTAGCGGGATCCCTTCTCTCGAGCAGTACTTC.

This chain joins TRBV5-1 and TRBJ2-5; 11 nucleotides line up with TRBD2. With V trimmed by 6 bases and J by 5 bases, 6 bases remained unmatched. CDR3 length equals 14 residues. The V gene's germline CDR1 is SGHRS and CDR2 YFSETQ. This CDR3 reads CASNPSGGKETQYF. The CDR3 region has the DNA TGCGCCAGCAACCCTAGCGGGGGGAAGGAGACCCAGTACTTC.

The chain carries TRBV6-6 and TRBJ1-1; a weak D match, TRBD1 (5 bases). The length of the CDR3 is 13 residues. Germline loops: CDR1 MNHNY, CDR2 SVGAGI (reference sequence). Trimming left V 10 bases short and J 5 bases short, with 17 bases between. The DNA for the CDR3 is TGTGCCACAGCCGGGACGGGGCGGACTGAAGCTTTCTTT. It codes for CATAGTGRTEAFF.

This rearrangement joins TRBV20-1 to TRBJ2-5; D not resolved. Germline V gives CDR1 DFQATT, CDR2 SNEGSKA (reference sequence). This CDR3 comprises 14 residues. The V end was cut by 6 bases, the J end by 0 bases, with 14 bases between. CDR3 bases: TGCAGTGCCAGGAGTGTCCTATACCAAGAGACCCAGTACTTC. This translates into CSARSVLYQETQYF.

V and J are TRBV2 and TRBJ2-1; possibly TRBD1 or TRBD2 for D (5 bases each). The CDR3 is 18 amino acids. The V gene lost 6 bases and the J gene lost 0 bases, with 21 bases spanning the gap. The germline gives CDR1 SNHLY, CDR2 FYNNEI. DNA for the CDR3: TGTGCCAGCAGGGGCCGGATGGGGGATGGGAGCTCCTACAATGAGCAGTTCTTC. It yields the protein CASRGRMGDGSSYNEQFF.

With respect to this clonotype: A much larger clone lies a single base off, so this may be a read error. J is TRBJ2-1 and V is TRBV6-2 or TRBV6-3; D gene unclear. CDR3 length: 11 amino acids. V was clipped by 6 bases and J by 5 bases, with 5 bases between them. Germline CDR1 MNHEY, CDR2 SVGEGT. The CDR3 sequence: CASRQNNEQFF. The CDR3 nucleotides are TGTGCCAGCAGGCAAAACAATGAGCAGTTCTTC.

This clonotype was picked up a small number of times. V and J are TRBV7-6 and TRBJ2-1; D is unclear. Trimming left V 4 bases short and J 8 bases short, with 9 bases between. CDR1 is SGHVS, CDR2 FNYEAQ, per germline. There are 12 residues in the CDR3. CDR3 protein: CASSSIPHEQFF. In DNA, the CDR3 is TGTGCCAGCAGCTCAATCCCCCATGAGCAGTTCTTC.

This clonotype turned up a few times. This chain uses TRBV5-1 with TRBJ2-5; 7 bases agree with TRBD2. This CDR3 has 13 amino acids. CDR1 SGHRS and CDR2 YFSETQ come from the germline V gene. V shed 4 bases and J 5 bases; nucleotides not matched to a gene: 5. DNA of the CDR3: TGCGCCAGCAGCAAGGACGGGGGGGAGACCCAGTACTTC. Amino acid sequence: CASSKDGGETQYF.

In its sample, this clonotype was seen a few times. The chain employs TRBV5-1 and TRBJ2-1; 7 bases are a match to TRBD2. The CDR3 consists of 14 residues. V was clipped by 0 bases and J by 7 bases; unmatched bases: 4. Germline CDR1 is SGHRS and CDR2 is YFSETQ. The CDR3 coding sequence is TGCGCCAGCAGCTTGGTGGGGGGGGAGAATGAGCAGTTCTTC. Protein product: CASSLVGGENEQFF.

This clonotype turned up a few times. In DNA form, the CDR3 reads TGCGCCAGCAGCCAAGAAACGGGCGGCTGGTTGGATGAGCAGTTCTTC. It codes for CASSQETGGWLDEQFF. This sequence joins TRBV4-1 and TRBJ2-1; the D is unclear. CDR1 is MGHRA and CDR2 is YSYEKL in the germline V gene. The CDR3 has 16 amino acids. Trimming took off 0 bases at V and 8 bases at J, with 17 bases between the two ends.

The J gene is TRBJ2-1, the V gene TRBV20-1; TRBD1 aligns across 8 bases. Germline values: CDR1 DFQATT, CDR2 SNEGSKA (reference sequence). CDR3 length equals 12 residues. J gave up 8 bases and V 5 bases, and 5 bases lay outside the gene matches. CDR3 residues: CSADRTGYEQFF. CDR3 DNA sequence: TGCAGTGCTGATAGGACAGGGTATGAGCAGTTCTTC.

The V and J genes are TRBV12-3 or TRBV12-4 and TRBJ2-1; maybe TRBD2 (7 bases). V was cut by 3 bases and J by 8 bases, with 17 bases left in between. CDR3 length equals 15 residues. The CDR3 nucleotides are TGTGCCAGCAGTTTGAGGGGGGGAGCGTCAGATGAGCAGTTCTTC. Encoded protein: CASSLRGGASDEQFF.

This clonotype was detected a few times. The chain has TRBV5-1 and TRBJ2-7, with 10 bases lining up with TRBD2. The V and J ends lost 1 base and 5 bases, in that order; junction bases with no gene match: 3. The germline V gene encodes CDR1 SGHRS and CDR2 YFSETQ. The CDR3 totals 14 residues. Here the CDR3 DNA reads TGCGCCAGCAGCTTGAGCGGGGGGGACAACGAGCAGTACTTC. Its translation: CASSLSGGDNEQYF.

The chain has TRBV6-1 and TRBJ2-1; D call uncertain. The V end lost 5 bases, the J end lost 6 bases, and 20 bases lay between the germline ends. The CDR3 is made up of 16 amino acids. Germline V gene lookup returns CDR1 MNHNS and CDR2 SASEGT. The CDR3 coding sequence is TGTGCCAGCAGTATCCGACGTCTTACTTTAGGCAATGAGCAGTTCTTC. It encodes CASSIRRLTLGNEQFF.

CDR3 in DNA: TGTGCCAGCAGCGCGGGACTAGCGGGACGAACGGGCACCGGGGAGCTGTTTTTT. It is translated as CASSAGLAGRTGTGELFF. The chain uses TRBV9 and TRBJ2-2, with 13 bases identical to TRBD2. Trimming cost V 3 bases and J 4 bases; bases outside gene matches: 9. Germline assignment: CDR1 SGDLS and CDR2 YYNGEE. This CDR3 contains 18 residues.